This passage covers 28 T cell receptor beta chains from one sample sequenced in a study of cytomegalovirus exposure and HLA in healthy donors. This PCR relied on a set of 60 Vbeta primers and 13 Jbeta primers. Some clones are missing from TCRdb's copy, which holds only in-frame ones; the method was immunoSEQ multiplex PCR. The sample yields 100,000 or so clones, over 80% seen once. The sequencing sample was made of PBMCs. Receptors were obtained from a man aged 35 to 55 in good health and CMV-seronegative.

This rearrangement joins TRBV25-1 to TRBJ2-7; D perhaps matches TRBD2 (6 bases). Germline lookup yields CDR1 MGHDK and CDR2 SYGVNS. V was cut by 4 bases and J by 6 bases, with 13 bases left in between. The CDR3 contains 13 residues. CDR3 nucleotide sequence: TGTGCCAGCAGTGTAGTTGGGGGAGGCGAGCAGTACTTC. Its translation: CASSVVGGGEQYF.

The chain couples TRBV13 to TRBJ2-1, with D perhaps TRBD1 (6 bases). The germline gives CDR1 PRHDT, CDR2 FYEKMQ (reference sequence). The germline V and J ends were trimmed by 5 bases and 10 bases, with 12 bases remaining between them. There are 12 residues in the CDR3. CDR3: CASSASGTEQFF. CDR3 coding DNA: TGTGCCAGCAGCGCTTCCGGGACAGAGCAGTTCTTC.

The chain has TRBV19 and TRBJ1-2, with 8 bases lining up with TRBD1. The CDR3 contains 12 residues. The V segment lost 6 bases and the J segment 4 bases; nucleotides outside the gene matches: 1. Germline assignment: CDR1 LNHDA and CDR2 SQIVND (reference sequence). The CDR3 protein is CASRDRAYGYTF. The CDR3 DNA reads as TGTGCCAGTAGGGACAGGGCCTATGGCTACACCTTC.

The rearrangement uses TRBV7-3 and TRBJ2-1; D remains unclear. The V end lost 8 bases, the J end lost 2 bases, and 13 bases lay between the germline ends. From germline, CDR1 is SGHTA and CDR2 FQGTGA. The CDR3 covers 14 residues. The CDR3 protein is CASAVQATYNEQFF. The CDR3 bases are TGTGCCAGCGCAGTGCAGGCGACCTACAATGAGCAGTTCTTC.

The chain uses TRBV30 and TRBJ1-1; D perhaps matches TRBD1 (5 bases). The V gene's germline CDR1 is GTSNPN and CDR2 SVGIG (reference sequence). V dropped 3 bases and J dropped 1 base, with 9 bases sitting between them. This CDR3 has 13 amino acids. The CDR3 reads CAWRRTQNTEAFF. The DNA for the CDR3 is TGTGCCTGGAGAAGGACACAGAACACTGAAGCTTTCTTT.

The chain carries TRBV27 and TRBJ1-5; D is possibly TRBD1 (5 bases). V was shortened by 3 bases and J by 1 base, with 7 bases between the two germline ends. CDR3 size: 14 residues. Germline-derived CDR1 and CDR2 are MNHEY and SMNVEV (reference sequence). The CDR3 loop is CASSFGGSNQPQHF. The DNA of the CDR3 is TGTGCCAGCAGTTTCGGGGGGAGCAATCAGCCCCAGCATTTT.

The chain employs TRBV6-6 and TRBJ2-1; TRBD1 matches 8 bases. The CDR3 runs to 14 residues. The V gene end was trimmed by 10 bases and the J gene end by 6 bases; junction bases not matched to a gene: 11. The V gene's germline CDR1 is MNHNY and CDR2 SVGAGI (reference sequence). The CDR3 bases are TGTGCCATCGCGAGACAGGGGAGGTGCAATGAGCAGTTCTTC. Encoded protein: CAIARQGRCNEQFF.

A few counts support this clone. This chain links TRBV19 with TRBJ2-7, with TRBD1 as a possible D gene (7 bases). CDR3 length: 14 amino acids. The germline gives CDR1 LNHDA, CDR2 SQIVND (reference sequence). The V gene lost 1 base and the J gene lost 3 bases, with 10 bases spanning the gap. DNA for the CDR3: TGTGCCAGTAGTATAGGGCAGGGGGGCTACGAGCAGTACTTC. Amino acid sequence: CASSIGQGGYEQYF.

The V and J genes are TRBV4-1 and TRBJ1-3, with 8 bases matching TRBD1. CDR3 length equals 16 residues. J was trimmed by 3 bases and V by 2 bases; bases with no gene match: 6. Germline V gene lookup returns CDR1 MGHRA and CDR2 YSYEKL. For the CDR3, the DNA is TGCGCCAGCAGCCAAAAGACAGGGGTCGGTGGAAACACCATATATTTT. Amino acids: CASSQKTGVGGNTIYF.

V usage is TRBV2 and J usage is TRBJ2-1; 12 positions agree with TRBD1. The CDR3 spans 19 residues. Germline V lookup: CDR1 SNHLY, CDR2 FYNNEI. Trimming cost V 6 bases and J 0 bases; bases outside gene matches: 12. The DNA of the CDR3 is TGTGCCAGCAGCCATTCCGGGACAGGGGGCTCAAGCTCCTACAATGAGCAGTTCTTC. Translation gives CASSHSGTGGSSSYNEQFF. Complete variable domain (other parts from reference TRBV2 and TRBJ2-1): EPEVTQTPSHQVTQMGQEVILRCVPISNHLYFYWYRQILGQKVEFLVSFYNNEISEKSEIFDDQFSVERPDGSNFTLKIRSTKLEDSAMYFCASSHSGTGGSSSYNEQFFGPGTRLTVL.

This clone was recorded a few times. The gene calls are TRBV4-2 and TRBJ2-3, with TRBD2 matching 14 bases. Germline values: CDR1 LGHNA, CDR2 YNFKEQ. With 4 bases clipped from V and 3 bases from J, the junction kept 9 bases outside the gene matches. This CDR3 is built from 18 residues. The CDR3 sequence: CASSPNPRLAGGTDTQYF. As DNA, the CDR3 is TGTGCCAGCAGCCCTAACCCCAGACTAGCGGGGGGGACAGATACGCAGTATTTT.

The rearrangement uses TRBV5-1 and TRBJ2-5; possible D gene TRBD1, 5 bases. CDR3 size: 13 residues. V was pared by 3 bases and J by 4 bases, with 10 bases between. Per germline, CDR1 SGHRS and CDR2 YFSETQ. The CDR3 region is CASSSGAIETQYF. DNA of the CDR3: TGCGCCAGCAGCTCTGGGGCTATAGAGACCCAGTACTTC.

The chain is built from TRBV5-1 and TRBJ1-1; 8 bases align to TRBD1. Germline assignment: CDR1 SGHRS and CDR2 YFSETQ. J gave up 4 bases and V 4 bases, and 12 bases lay outside the gene matches. The CDR3 runs 16 residues. CDR3: CASSRLLRGTGTEAFF. As DNA, the CDR3 is TGCGCCAGCAGCCGATTATTGAGGGGGACAGGCACTGAAGCTTTCTTT.

This clone was picked up a small number of times. This chain connects TRBV19 to TRBJ1-2, with 7 bases lining up with TRBD1. The CDR3 has 14 amino acids. Germline assignment: CDR1 LNHDA and CDR2 SQIVND (reference sequence). Trimming at V came to 3 bases and at J to 7 bases, leaving 8 bases not matched to a gene. CDR3: CASSILLGGSGYTF. CDR3 nucleotide sequence: TGTGCCAGTAGTATTCTCCTAGGGGGCTCTGGCTACACCTTC.

The V gene is TRBV29-1, the J gene TRBJ1-1, with D hard to call. The CDR3 loop spans 10 amino acids. CDR1 is SQVTM and CDR2 is ANQGSEA in the germline V gene. The V end lost 1 base, the J end lost 10 bases, and 7 bases lay between the germline ends. This CDR3 reads CSVEAFRAFF. The CDR3 DNA reads TGCAGCGTTGAAGCGTTTAGAGCTTTCTTT.

The rearrangement links TRBV9 to TRBJ2-3, with D possibly being TRBD1 (5 bases). This CDR3 comprises 12 residues. V shed 3 bases and J shed 9 bases, with 11 bases lying between them. Germline V gene lookup returns CDR1 SGDLS and CDR2 YYNGEE. In nucleotides, the CDR3 is TGTGCCAGCAGCGGGCAGGCAGGGACGCAGTATTTT. Translated, it gives CASSGQAGTQYF.

The chain joins TRBV7-2 to TRBJ2-7; D gene uncertain. This CDR3 spans 15 amino acids. The V end lost 2 bases, the J end lost 1 base, and 12 bases lay between the germline ends. Germline V lookup: CDR1 SGHTA, CDR2 FQGNSA. Here the CDR3 reads CASSLTSVGSYEQYF. Here the CDR3 DNA reads TGTGCCAGCAGCTTAACAAGCGTTGGGTCCTACGAGCAGTACTTC.

V gene TRBV7-6 combines with J gene TRBJ1-3, with 10 bases aligning to TRBD1. Germline loops: CDR1 SGHVS, CDR2 FNYEAQ. The CDR3 sequence is 19 residues long. The ends lost 3 bases at V and 0 bases at J; junction bases unmatched: 11. The CDR3, as DNA: TGTGCCAGCAGCTTTTATTCCCGGACAGGGGGTAGCTCTGGAAACACCATATATTTT. This encodes CASSFYSRTGGSSGNTIYF.

V usage is TRBV5-1 and J usage is TRBJ2-2, with 9 bases aligning to TRBD2. From germline, CDR1 is SGHRS and CDR2 YFSETQ. J was trimmed by 0 bases and V by 0 bases; bases with no gene match: 6. This CDR3 is 18 amino acids long. CDR3 sequence reads: CASSLVVSGGANTGELFF. In DNA form, the CDR3 reads TGCGCCAGCAGCTTGGTCGTTAGCGGGGGCGCGAACACCGGGGAGCTGTTTTTT.

A note on this clone: At the DNA level, this CDR3 is encoded by other sequences in the same sample as well. The chain combines TRBV5-1 with TRBJ2-7; D is perhaps TRBD2 (5 bases). V was pared by 2 bases and J by 2 bases, with 11 bases between. Germline lookup yields CDR1 SGHRS and CDR2 YFSETQ. The CDR3 contains 14 residues. The CDR3 sequence is CASSFSGGTYEQYF. CDR3 nucleotide sequence: TGCGCCAGCAGCTTCAGCGGTGGGACCTACGAGCAGTACTTC.

The rearrangement joins TRBV5-5 to TRBJ1-2; tentative D call: TRBD1 (5 bases). The V end lost 0 bases, the J end lost 8 bases, and 17 bases lay between the germline ends. This CDR3 has 15 amino acids. Germline-derived CDR1 and CDR2 are SGHKS and YYEKEE (reference sequence). CDR3 sequence: CASSLGTGGPWGYTF. The CDR3 DNA sequence: TGTGCCAGCAGCTTGGGAACAGGCGGTCCCTGGGGCTACACCTTC.

The gene calls are TRBV5-1 and TRBJ2-2, with 7 nucleotides matching TRBD2. The germline gives CDR1 SGHRS, CDR2 YFSETQ. V lost 7 bases to trimming and J lost 1 base; unmatched junction nucleotides: 4. CDR3 size: 14 residues. CDR3 bases: TGCGCCAGCTATCCGGGGGGGAACACCGGGGAGCTGTTTTTT. The encoded protein is CASYPGGNTGELFF.

The rearrangement links TRBV7-2 to TRBJ1-5; 12 bases fit TRBD1. The CDR3 covers 15 residues. CDR1 SGHTA and CDR2 FQGNSA come from the germline V gene. The J segment lost 5 bases and the V segment lost 5 bases, leaving 4 bases of the junction unmatched. Written as DNA, the CDR3 is TGTGCCAGCAGCGTTGGGACAGGGGGCTATCAGCCCCAGCATTTT. It yields the protein CASSVGTGGYQPQHF. The whole variable domain, remainder taken from reference TRBV7-2 and TRBJ1-5, is GAGVSQSPSNKVTEKGKDVELRCDPISGHTALYWYRQSLGQGLEFLIYFQGNSAPDKSGLPSDRFSAERTGGSVSTLTIQRTQQEDSAVYLCASSVGTGGYQPQHFGDGTRLSIL.

V usage is TRBV7-2 and J usage is TRBJ1-3; D unresolved. CDR1 SGHTA and CDR2 FQGNSA come from the germline V gene. This CDR3 is built from 16 residues. With 5 bases removed from V and 0 bases from J, the gap between germline ends came to 14 bases. DNA for the CDR3: TGTGCCAGCAGCGCCAAACTCATGATCTCTGGAAACACCATATATTTT. Protein sequence: CASSAKLMISGNTIYF. Full variable domain (rest looked up from reference TRBV7-2 and TRBJ1-3): GAGVSQSPSNKVTEKGKDVELRCDPISGHTALYWYRQSLGQGLEFLIYFQGNSAPDKSGLPSDRFSAERTGGSVSTLTIQRTQQEDSAVYLCASSAKLMISGNTIYFGEGSWLTVV.

CDR3 coding DNA: TGTGCCAGCAGCGTAGGGGCTGGCGAGCAGTACTTC. This codes for CASSVGAGEQYF. The chain recombines TRBV9 with TRBJ2-7, with D hard to call. Trimming left V 0 bases short and J 6 bases short, with 7 bases between. CDR3 size: 12 residues. Germline assignment: CDR1 SGDLS and CDR2 YYNGEE.

This clone is a singleton in its sample. The chain links TRBV9 to TRBJ1-2; D is possibly TRBD1 (5 bases). Looked up from germline, CDR1 is SGDLS and CDR2 is YYNGEE. Deletions cut 4 bases from V and 5 bases from J, with 12 bases between. The CDR3 is 13 amino acids. CDR3 region: CASSPSGGYGYTF. CDR3 DNA sequence: TGTGCCAGCAGCCCCTCGGGGGGTTATGGCTACACCTTC.

The rearrangement links TRBV13 to TRBJ2-7, with 9 bases identical to TRBD1. V shed 1 base and J 4 bases; nucleotides not matched to a gene: 26. Germline values: CDR1 PRHDT, CDR2 FYEKMQ (reference sequence). This CDR3 has 22 amino acids. The DNA for the CDR3 is TGTGCCAGCAGCTTAGAAAGTTTTGTAGGGACAGGGACAAGTAACTCTGGATACGAGCAGTACTTC. Residues: CASSLESFVGTGTSNSGYEQYF.

The V call is TRBV2, the J call TRBJ1-2; weak D call: TRBD1 (6 bases). V was clipped by 6 bases and J by 7 bases, with 12 bases between them. The length of the CDR3 is 12 residues. The germline gives CDR1 SNHLY, CDR2 FYNNEI. The CDR3 here is CASRTGGLGYTF. CDR3 sequence (DNA): TGTGCCAGCAGAACGGGGGGCCTTGGCTACACCTTC.